The 26 T cell receptor beta chains below all came from one sample that was sequenced in a study of human T cells and chemical hapten exposure. Regarding time point: pre-sensitization, week 0. Treatment specified: therapeutic diphenylcyclopropenone sensitization with weekly scalp DPC. MiXCR was run by TCRdb on the RACE reads, yielding one entry per CDR3 protein. Among 300,000 to 450,000 distinct CDR3 sequences, approximately 5.1% were seen once, and the ten largest hold 2.6%. The sample was whole blood, taken in connection with sensitization to the hapten diphenylcyclopropenone (DPC). The source is a woman aged 45-60 years with alopecia areata. Some clones in this sample may be carry-over from other donors' samples.

Worth noting for this clonotype: Relative to the germline gene, one junction end is altered; a read error may explain this. V and J are TRBV6-1 and TRBJ1-2; D is undetermined. CDR3 length equals 12 residues. Germline-derived CDR1 and CDR2 are MNHNS and SASEGT. The CDR3 protein is CASSEGHYGYTF. CDR3 bases: TGTGCCAGCAGTGAAGGGCACTACGGCTACACCTTC.

The CDR3 reads CASSQDPGGGYGYTF. In DNA form, the CDR3 reads TGTGCCAGCAGCCAAGATCCCGGGGGCGGCTATGGCTACACCTTC. J is TRBJ1-2 and V is TRBV3-1; TRBD1 might be the D (6 bases). The CDR3 extends over 15 amino acids. CDR1 LGHDT and CDR2 YNNKEL come from the germline V gene (reference sequence). Trimming took 0 bases from V and 4 from J, leaving 12 bases between them.

This rearrangement joins TRBV7-3 to TRBJ2-3, with D hard to call. Germline V lookup: CDR1 SGHTA, CDR2 FQGTGA. V was cut by 2 bases and J by 0 bases, with 9 bases left in between. There are 15 residues in the CDR3. This CDR3 is CASSLFHSSTDTQYF. The CDR3 DNA sequence: TGTGCCAGCAGCTTATTTCACAGTAGCACAGATACGCAGTATTTT.

This chain links TRBV9 with TRBJ1-1; the match to TRBD1 covers 12 bases. The length of the CDR3 is 16 residues. Germline assignment: CDR1 SGDLS and CDR2 YYNGEE. The ends lost 3 bases at V and 2 bases at J; junction bases unmatched: 5. The CDR3 loop reads CASSGPGQGANTEAFF. The CDR3 DNA follows: TGTGCCAGCAGCGGGCCGGGACAGGGGGCTAACACTGAAGCTTTCTTT.

The chain carries TRBV6-1 and TRBJ2-6, with TRBD2 matching over 7 bases. With V trimmed by 4 bases and J by 0 bases, 6 bases remained unmatched. The CDR3 contains 17 residues. In germline, CDR1 is MNHNS, CDR2 SASEGT. This chain's CDR3 is CASSAGTGGSGANVLTF. CDR3 coding DNA: TGTGCCAGCAGTGCCGGGACGGGGGGCTCTGGGGCCAACGTCCTGACTTTC.

This clonotype was recorded a few times. This rearrangement joins TRBV9 to TRBJ2-7, with 7 bases matching TRBD2. This CDR3 has 13 residues. CDR1 is SGDLS and CDR2 is YYNGEE in the germline V gene. V lost 4 bases and J lost 4; bases outside the gene matches: 5. The DNA for the CDR3 is TGTGCCAGCAGCATCGGACTAGGTTACGAGCAGTACTTC. Protein: CASSIGLGYEQYF.

This clonotype was counted at least ten times. The rearrangement uses TRBV28 and TRBJ2-7; TRBD2 matches at 8 bases. This CDR3 region has 15 residues. Trimming cost V 1 base and J 5 bases; bases outside gene matches: 7. From germline, CDR1 is MDHEN and CDR2 SYDVKM. This CDR3 reads CASSLSAGVANEQYF. In DNA form, the CDR3 reads TGTGCCAGCAGTTTATCAGCGGGAGTCGCTAACGAGCAGTACTTC.

This clonotype was recorded at least ten times. The CDR3 reads CASVGDVGYGYTF. CDR3 nucleotide sequence: TGTGCCAGCGTTGGAGATGTCGGCTATGGCTACACCTTC. The chain combines TRBV12-3 or TRBV12-4 with TRBJ1-2; D not resolved. V was clipped by 8 bases and J by 4 bases, with 14 bases between them. This CDR3 is built from 13 residues.

This clonotype was seen a few times. V and J are TRBV6-6 and TRBJ1-5, with D perhaps matching TRBD1 (6 bases). Germline V lookup: CDR1 MNHNY, CDR2 SVGAGI (reference sequence). The CDR3 totals 12 residues. The V end lost 2 bases, the J end lost 15 bases, and 14 bases lay between the germline ends. The CDR3 region is CASSYDGGRGHF. As DNA, the CDR3 is TGTGCCAGCAGTTACGATGGGGGGCGCGGGCATTTT.

In this sample, this clonotype turned up a few times. The rearrangement links TRBV24-1 to TRBJ1-3; D not resolved. The CDR3 has 14 residues. Germline V gene data show CDR1 as KGHDR and CDR2 as SFDVKD. V lost 4 bases to trimming and J lost 4 bases, with 10 bases between them. The CDR3 DNA follows: TGTGCCACCAGTGACCCGCATCCGGGAAACACCATATATTTT. Its translation is CATSDPHPGNTIYF.

This chain joins TRBV5-5 and TRBJ1-2, with 7 bases fitting TRBD1. The V gene's germline CDR1 is SGHKS and CDR2 YYEKEE (reference sequence). After removal of 4 bases from V and 4 bases from J, the junction contained 10 bases not matched to a gene. The CDR3 extends over 15 amino acids. CDR3 loop: CASSRIGGLVYGYTF. The DNA for the CDR3 is TGTGCCAGCAGCCGGATAGGGGGCTTAGTCTATGGCTACACCTTC.

This clonotype was counted many times. CDR3 nucleotides: TGTGCCAGCAGCTCTCCTAGCGGGGCGGGTGACATTCAGTACTTC. Protein: CASSSPSGAGDIQYF. This rearrangement joins TRBV7-9 to TRBJ2-4; 9 positions agree with TRBD2. Germline CDR1 is SEHNR and CDR2 is FQNEAQ (reference sequence). CDR3 size: 15 residues. V was clipped by 4 bases and J by 8 bases; unmatched bases: 9.

This clonotype was counted ten times or more. This chain joins TRBV11-2 and TRBJ2-3; 11 positions match TRBD2. The junction had 4 bases not matched to a gene; V was cut back by 5 bases and J by 12 bases. The CDR3 has 12 amino acids. The germline CDR1 and CDR2 sequences are SGHAT and FQNNGV. Here the CDR3 reads CASSAGLAAQYF. CDR3 in DNA: TGTGCCAGCAGCGCGGGACTAGCGGCCCAGTATTTT.

This clonotype has ten or more counts. J is TRBJ2-1 and V is TRBV12-5; D might be TRBD2 (6 bases). This CDR3 is 17 amino acids long. Deletions cut 6 bases from V and 1 base from J, with 19 bases between. Germline V gene data show CDR1 as LGHNT and CDR2 as FRNRAP. CDR3 coding DNA: TGTGCTAGTGGCCGGGACTCAAGGGTCGGGTCCTACAATGAGCAGTTCTTC. This gives the protein CASGRDSRVGSYNEQFF.

In its sample, this clonotype was seen many times. The chain has TRBV5-6 and TRBJ1-4, with D tentatively TRBD1 (6 bases). CDR1 SGHDT and CDR2 YYEEEE come from the germline V gene. V was clipped by 4 bases and J by 5 bases, with 12 bases between them. The CDR3 has 14 residues. The CDR3 region has the DNA TGTGCCAGCAGCACAGGGACTTTAAATGAAAAACTGTTTTTT. Protein product: CASSTGTLNEKLFF.

This clonotype came up many times. CDR3 sequence (DNA): TGTGCCAGCAGCGCGTCTAACTATGGCTACACCTTC. It yields the protein CASSASNYGYTF. The J gene is TRBJ1-2, the V gene TRBV9, with D unresolved. The CDR3 runs to 12 residues. V lost 3 bases, J lost 0 bases, and 3 bases lay in between. CDR1 and CDR2 (germline): SGDLS, YYNGEE.

This clonotype was counted at least ten times. The chain employs TRBV29-1 and TRBJ2-7; 13 bases fit TRBD2. From germline, CDR1 is SQVTM and CDR2 ANQGSEA. The CDR3 contains 13 residues. The ends lost 7 bases at V and 7 bases at J; junction bases unmatched: 7. CDR3 sequence reads: CSAGLAGVQEQYF. Written as DNA, the CDR3 is TGCAGCGCTGGACTAGCGGGAGTTCAAGAGCAGTACTTC.

This clonotype was recorded a few times. V is TRBV10-2 and J is TRBJ2-7; 10 bases are shared with TRBD2. The V gene's germline CDR1 is WSHSY and CDR2 SAAADI. After removal of 6 bases from V and 6 bases from J, the junction contained 5 bases not matched to a gene. The CDR3 is 13 residues long. The CDR3 spells CASRAGTSVEQYF. For the CDR3, the DNA is TGCGCCAGCAGGGCCGGGACTAGCGTCGAGCAGTACTTC.

This clonotype has a count of ten or more. V gene TRBV7-7 combines with J gene TRBJ2-7; maybe TRBD1 (5 bases). Per the germline V gene, CDR1 is SSHAT and CDR2 is FNYEAQ (reference sequence). The CDR3 is 14 residues long. Trimming took 5 bases from V and 0 from J, leaving 11 bases between them. In nucleotides, the CDR3 is TGTGCCAGCAGCCCGTCAGACAGCTCCTACGAGCAGTACTTC. Translating it yields CASSPSDSSYEQYF.

This clonotype was counted at least ten times. The chain carries TRBV6-1 and TRBJ1-2, with TRBD1 as a possible D gene (6 bases). Per the germline V gene, CDR1 is MNHNS and CDR2 is SASEGT. The CDR3 contains 15 residues. Trimming stripped 6 bases from V and 4 bases from J, with 18 bases between. The CDR3 nucleotides are TGTGCCAGCAGGCCAGGCCGACAGGCCCCCTATGGCTACACCTTC. This encodes CASRPGRQAPYGYTF.

This clonotype has ten or more counts. This chain links TRBV12-3 or TRBV12-4 with TRBJ2-3, with TRBD2 identical over 7 bases. The V gene end was trimmed by 6 bases and the J gene end by 0 bases; junction bases not matched to a gene: 21. This CDR3 spans 20 amino acids. Here the CDR3 DNA reads TGTGCCAGCAGCCTCGCTATTGGACTAGGAGGGGTCCCGAGCACAGATACGCAGTATTTT. Residues: CASSLAIGLGGVPSTDTQYF.

V is TRBV30 and J is TRBJ2-1; D might be TRBD1 (6 bases). This CDR3 comprises 12 residues. Trimming removed 3 bases at V and 5 bases at J, with 8 bases between. The germline gives CDR1 GTSNPN, CDR2 SVGIG (reference sequence). CDR3 residues: CAWRDSHNEQFF. CDR3 DNA: TGTGCCTGGAGGGACAGCCACAATGAGCAGTTCTTC.

This clonotype was counted at least ten times. The chain joins TRBV3-1 to TRBJ1-1, with 7 positions matching TRBD1. CDR1 and CDR2 from the germline V gene are LGHDT and YNNKEL (reference sequence). V lost 7 bases to trimming and J lost 3 bases; unmatched junction nucleotides: 8. The CDR3 sequence is 14 residues long. CDR3 bases: TGTGCCAGCACCATTGGGACAGCGCACACTGAAGCTTTCTTT. Amino acid sequence: CASTIGTAHTEAFF.

CDR3 bases: TGTGCCAGCAGCCCGACTGCTGGCTATGGCTACACCTTC. Protein sequence: CASSPTAGYGYTF. V and J are TRBV27 and TRBJ1-2; D is ambiguous. Trimming left V 6 bases short and J 4 bases short, with 12 bases between. CDR1 is MNHEY and CDR2 is SMNVEV in the germline V gene (reference sequence). CDR3 length equals 13 residues.

There are a few counts of this clonotype. The chain couples TRBV3-1 to TRBJ2-1, with 10 bases aligning to TRBD2. CDR3 length: 16 amino acids. V was clipped by 4 bases and J by 7 bases; unmatched bases: 10. CDR1 and CDR2 from the germline V gene are LGHDT and YNNKEL (reference sequence). Here the CDR3 DNA reads TGTGCCAGCAGCCCGTTAAGCAGCGGGAGGGGGAATGAGCAGTTCTTC. Protein sequence: CASSPLSSGRGNEQFF.

J is TRBJ2-3 and V is TRBV25-1; 7 positions match TRBD2. The CDR3 is made up of 16 amino acids. Per germline, CDR1 MGHDK and CDR2 SYGVNS. Unmatched junction bases numbered 6, after V lost 2 bases and J lost 1 base. CDR3 DNA: TGTGCCAGCAGTGAAGTGGCTAGCGGACGCACAGATACGCAGTATTTT. Its protein product is CASSEVASGRTDTQYF.